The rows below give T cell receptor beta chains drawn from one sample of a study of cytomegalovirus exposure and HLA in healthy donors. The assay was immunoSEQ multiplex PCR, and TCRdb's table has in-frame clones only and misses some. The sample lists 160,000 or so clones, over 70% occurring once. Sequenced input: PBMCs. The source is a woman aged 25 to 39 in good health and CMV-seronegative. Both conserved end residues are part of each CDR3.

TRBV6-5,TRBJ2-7,CASSSGDRTYEQYF
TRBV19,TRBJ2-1,CGSSGSSYNEQFF
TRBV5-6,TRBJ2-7,CASSLGLPSYEQYF
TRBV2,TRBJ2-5,CASSDRDQETQYF
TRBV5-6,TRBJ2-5,CASSLVQGLQETQYF
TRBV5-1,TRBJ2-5,CASSRDRGKETQYF
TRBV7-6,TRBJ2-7,CASSFNPGQGSYEQYF
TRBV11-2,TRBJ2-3,CASSSLTDTQYF
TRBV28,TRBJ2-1,CASSTQRGGTYEQFF
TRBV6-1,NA,CASSEVGQGTYEQYF
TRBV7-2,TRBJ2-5,CASSPRGSGGETQYF
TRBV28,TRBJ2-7,CASSRSTSGSYEQYF
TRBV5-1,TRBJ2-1,CASSSDSGGANEQFF
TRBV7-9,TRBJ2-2,CSSTFMGGPANTGELFF
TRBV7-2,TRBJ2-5,CASESYRETQYF
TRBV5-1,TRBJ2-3,CASSLGTSGGAVADTQYF
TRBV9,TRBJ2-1,CASSAGWEGYEQFF
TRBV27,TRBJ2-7,CASILYTGVTYEQYF
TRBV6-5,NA,CASRRDSDAYEQYF
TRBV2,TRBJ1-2,CASSRSGTGDYGYTF